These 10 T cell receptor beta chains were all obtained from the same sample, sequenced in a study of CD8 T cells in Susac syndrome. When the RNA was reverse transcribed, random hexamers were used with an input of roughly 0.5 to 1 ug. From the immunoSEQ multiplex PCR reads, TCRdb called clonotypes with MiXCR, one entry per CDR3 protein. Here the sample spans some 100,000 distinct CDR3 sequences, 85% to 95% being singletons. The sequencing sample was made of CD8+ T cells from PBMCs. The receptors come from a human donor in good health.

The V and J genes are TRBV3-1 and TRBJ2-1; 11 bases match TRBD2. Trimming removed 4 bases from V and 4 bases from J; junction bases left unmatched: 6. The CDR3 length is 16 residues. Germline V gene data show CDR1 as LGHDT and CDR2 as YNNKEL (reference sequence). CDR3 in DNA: TGTGCCAGCAGCCCCCGGACTAGCGGGCAGTACAATGAGCAGTTCTTC. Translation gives CASSPRTSGQYNEQFF.

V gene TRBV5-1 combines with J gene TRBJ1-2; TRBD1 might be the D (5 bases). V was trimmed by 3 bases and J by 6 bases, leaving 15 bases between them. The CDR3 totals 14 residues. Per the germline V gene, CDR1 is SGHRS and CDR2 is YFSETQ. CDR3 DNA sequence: TGCGCCAGCAGCTCTCTGGCAGGGCCGGATGGCTACACCTTC. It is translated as CASSSLAGPDGYTF.

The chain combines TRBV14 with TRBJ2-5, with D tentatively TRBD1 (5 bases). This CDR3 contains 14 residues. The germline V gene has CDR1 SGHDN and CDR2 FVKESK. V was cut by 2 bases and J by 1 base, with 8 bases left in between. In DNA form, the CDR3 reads TGTGCCAGCAGCCAAATTAGGGGCCAAGAGACCCAGTACTTC. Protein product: CASSQIRGQETQYF.

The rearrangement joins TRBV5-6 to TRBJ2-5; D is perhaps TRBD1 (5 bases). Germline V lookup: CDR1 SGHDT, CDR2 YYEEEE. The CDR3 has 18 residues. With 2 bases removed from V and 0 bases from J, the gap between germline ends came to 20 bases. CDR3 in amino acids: CASSFTSAGLGDQETQYF. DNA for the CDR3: TGTGCCAGCAGCTTTACGTCCGCAGGTTTAGGGGACCAAGAGACCCAGTACTTC.

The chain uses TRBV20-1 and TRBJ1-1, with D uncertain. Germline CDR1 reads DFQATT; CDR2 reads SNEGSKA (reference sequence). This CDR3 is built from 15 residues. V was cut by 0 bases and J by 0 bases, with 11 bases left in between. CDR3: CSARDFQAVNTEAFF. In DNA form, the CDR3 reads TGCAGTGCTAGAGATTTCCAGGCGGTGAACACTGAAGCTTTCTTT.

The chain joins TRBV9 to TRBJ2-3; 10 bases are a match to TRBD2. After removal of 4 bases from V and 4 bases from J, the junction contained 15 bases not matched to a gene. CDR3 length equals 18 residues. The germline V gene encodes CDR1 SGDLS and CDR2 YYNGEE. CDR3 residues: CASSSHPALAGIADTQYF. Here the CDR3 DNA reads TGTGCCAGCAGCTCACATCCGGCACTAGCGGGAATTGCAGATACGCAGTATTTT.

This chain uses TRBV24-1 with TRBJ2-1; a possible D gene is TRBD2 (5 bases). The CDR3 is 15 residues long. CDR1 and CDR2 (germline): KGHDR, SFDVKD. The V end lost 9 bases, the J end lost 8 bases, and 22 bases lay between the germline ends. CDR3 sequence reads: CATSQTTEGSDEQFF. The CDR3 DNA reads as TGTGCCACCTCCCAAACAACCGAAGGTAGCGATGAGCAGTTCTTC.

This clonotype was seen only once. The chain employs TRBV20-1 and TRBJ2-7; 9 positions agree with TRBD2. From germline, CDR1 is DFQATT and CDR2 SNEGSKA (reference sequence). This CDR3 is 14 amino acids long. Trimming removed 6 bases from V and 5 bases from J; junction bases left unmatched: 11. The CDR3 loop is CSAREGRGGHEQYF. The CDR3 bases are TGCAGTGCGCGGGAGGGCAGGGGGGGCCACGAGCAGTACTTC.

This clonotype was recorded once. CDR3: CAVLGGTAEAFF. CDR3 DNA sequence: TGTGCCGTTCTGGGAGGGACCGCTGAAGCTTTCTTT. V usage is TRBV7-9 and J usage is TRBJ1-1, with a possible D match to TRBD1 (5 bases). The V end lost 11 bases, the J end lost 6 bases, and 16 bases lay between the germline ends. Germline CDR1 reads SEHNR; CDR2 reads FQNEAQ (reference sequence). The CDR3 covers 12 residues.

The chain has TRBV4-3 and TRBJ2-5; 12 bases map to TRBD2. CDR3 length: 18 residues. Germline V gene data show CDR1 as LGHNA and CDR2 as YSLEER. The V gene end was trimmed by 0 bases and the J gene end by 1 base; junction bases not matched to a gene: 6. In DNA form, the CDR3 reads TGCGCCAGCAGCCAAGAACTAGCGGGGGGCCCCGGCCAAGAGACCCAGTACTTC. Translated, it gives CASSQELAGGPGQETQYF.